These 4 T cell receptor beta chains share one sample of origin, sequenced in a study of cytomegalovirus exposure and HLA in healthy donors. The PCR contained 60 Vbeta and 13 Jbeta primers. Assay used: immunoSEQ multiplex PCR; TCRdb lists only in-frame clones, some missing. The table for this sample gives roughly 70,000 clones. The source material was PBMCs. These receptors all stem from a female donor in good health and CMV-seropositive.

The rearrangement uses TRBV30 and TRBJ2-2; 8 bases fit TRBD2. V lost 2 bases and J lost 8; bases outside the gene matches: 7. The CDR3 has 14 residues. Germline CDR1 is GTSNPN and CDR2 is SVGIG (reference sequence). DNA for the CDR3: TGTGCCTGGAGTACCTTAGCGGGGTCGGGGGAGCTGTTTTTT. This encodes CAWSTLAGSGELFF.

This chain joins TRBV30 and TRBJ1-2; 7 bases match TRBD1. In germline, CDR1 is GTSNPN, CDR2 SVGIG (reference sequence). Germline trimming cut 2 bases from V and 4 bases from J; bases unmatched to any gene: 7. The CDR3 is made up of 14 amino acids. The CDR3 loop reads CAWSKTGSFYGYTF. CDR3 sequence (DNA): TGTGCCTGGAGTAAGACAGGGTCTTTCTATGGCTACACCTTC.

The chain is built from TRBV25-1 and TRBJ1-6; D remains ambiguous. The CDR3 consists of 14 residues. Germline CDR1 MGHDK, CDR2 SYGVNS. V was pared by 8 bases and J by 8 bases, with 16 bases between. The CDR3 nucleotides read TGTGCCAGCTCCGCACCCTTTCGGGATTCACCCCTCCACTTT. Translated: CASSAPFRDSPLHF.

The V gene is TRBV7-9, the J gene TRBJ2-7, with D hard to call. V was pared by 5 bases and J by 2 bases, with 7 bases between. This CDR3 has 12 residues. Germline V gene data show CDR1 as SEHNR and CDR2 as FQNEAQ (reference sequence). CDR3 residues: CASSASAYEQYF. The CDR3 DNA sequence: TGTGCCAGCAGCGCAAGCGCCTACGAGCAGTACTTC.